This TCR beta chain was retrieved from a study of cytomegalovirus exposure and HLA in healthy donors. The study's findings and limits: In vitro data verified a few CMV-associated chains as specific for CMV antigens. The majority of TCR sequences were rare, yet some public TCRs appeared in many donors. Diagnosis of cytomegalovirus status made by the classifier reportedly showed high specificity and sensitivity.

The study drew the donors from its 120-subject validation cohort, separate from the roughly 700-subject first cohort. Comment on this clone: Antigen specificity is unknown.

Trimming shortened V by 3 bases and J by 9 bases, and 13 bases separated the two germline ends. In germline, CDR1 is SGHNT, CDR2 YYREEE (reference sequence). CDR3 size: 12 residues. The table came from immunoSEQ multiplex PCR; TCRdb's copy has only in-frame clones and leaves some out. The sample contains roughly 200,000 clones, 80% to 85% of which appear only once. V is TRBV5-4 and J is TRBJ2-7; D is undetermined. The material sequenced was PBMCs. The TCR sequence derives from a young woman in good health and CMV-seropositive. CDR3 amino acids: CASSSTSSVQYF. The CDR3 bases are TGTGCCAGCAGCTCGACCTCCAGCGTGCAGTACTTC.